This record concerns one T cell receptor beta chain sequence. The record originates from a study of blood T cell repertoires in COVID-19. The table came from immunoSEQ multiplex PCR; TCRdb's copy has only in-frame clones and leaves some out. This sample has some 320,000 clones, with around 92% found just once. The ends were cut back, 4 bases at V and 4 bases at J, with 15 bases in the middle. The CDR3 is made up of 15 amino acids. Per germline, CDR1 SGHTS and CDR2 YDEGEE. This clonotype was obtained from a woman in her 30s with COVID-19, enrolled during active disease. Sequencing input: peripheral blood. The chain joins TRBV5-8 to TRBJ2-1; D is perhaps TRBD1 (6 bases). The chain's CDR3 is CASSTGTYRYNEQFF. In DNA form, the CDR3 reads TGTGCCAGCAGCACCGGGACATACAGATACAATGAGCAGTTCTTC.